The source of this T cell receptor beta chain is a study of beta chain features in type 1 diabetes. Study overall: No patient-donor differences in age, gender, total cells or subset yield. All samples together contributed almost 110,000,000 sorted cells for examination.

V shed 2 bases, J shed 0 bases, and the junction held 3 bases outside the gene matches. In germline, CDR1 is SGDLS, CDR2 YYNGEE. CDR3 size: 16 residues. Every bit of the isolated RNA underwent reverse transcription, so sequencing read expressed TCRB transcripts. TCRdb's copy holds only in-frame clones and misses some; the assay was immunoSEQ multiplex PCR. The sample shows about 260,000 clones, about 70% of them seen only once. A CD45RO/CCR7/CD25/CD127/CD95/CD27 panel sorted naive, central memory, regulatory and stem cell-like memory CD4+ cells. Whole-study findings and limits: The study found moderately but significantly shorter TCRB CDR3s in all four CD4+ subsets of Type 1 diabetes patients.

On this clone: Its antigen is currently unknown.

The clonotype comes from a young man in good health. The sample comprised naive CD4+ T cells from blood. The chain joins TRBV9 to TRBJ2-1; 9 bases are shared with TRBD1. The DNA for the CDR3 is TGTGCCAGCAGCGTGGGGACAGGGAGCTCCTACAATGAGCAGTTCTTC. Translated: CASSVGTGSSYNEQFF.